The rows below give T cell receptor beta chains drawn from one sample of a study of blood T cell repertoires in COVID-19. Sequenced by immunoSEQ multiplex PCR; TCRdb stores in-frame clones only, minus some. Here the sample spans about 250,000 clones, roughly 86% being singletons. The specimen was peripheral blood. Every receptor here comes from an older woman who had recovered from COVID-19. Both conserved end residues are part of each CDR3. D genes are given only for firm matches. Clone sizes are given selectively: once, few, many, or a class where the clone is expanded.

cdr3_aa cdr3_nt v_call d_call clone_size j_call
CASSEGGGLEKLFF TGTGCCAGCAGTGAAGGGGGCGGACTCGAAAAACTGTTTTTT TRBV25-1 NA NA TRBJ1-4
CASSLGGDPGELFF TGTGCCAGCAGCTTAGGGGGAGATCCCGGGGAGCTGTTTTTT TRBV11-3 NA NA TRBJ2-2
CAISAQGPYGYTF TGTGCCATCAGTGCACAGGGTCCCTATGGCTACACCTTC TRBV10-3 NA NA TRBJ1-2
CAISLDRDRPEQYF TGTGCCATCAGTCTCGACAGGGATCGTCCCGAGCAGTACTTC TRBV10-3 TRBD1 NA TRBJ2-7
CASSLVGTGNQPQHF TGTGCCAGCAGTTTAGTAGGGACTGGGAATCAGCCCCAGCATTTT TRBV28 NA NA TRBJ1-5
CASSLGWKQRIF TGTGCCAGCAGCTTAGGGTGGAAGCAGCGGATCTTC TRBV7-2 NA few TRBJ2-1
CASSQTAMGTEAFF TGCGCCAGCAGCCAGACAGCAATGGGCACTGAAGCTTTCTTT TRBV4-1 NA NA TRBJ1-1
CASSQAGASSYNEQFF TGTGCCAGCAGCCAAGCAGGGGCAAGCTCCTACAATGAGCAGTTCTTC TRBV14 NA once TRBJ2-1
CSAGAMNTEAFF TGCAGCGCTGGGGCCATGAACACTGAAGCTTTCTTT TRBV29-1 NA NA TRBJ1-1
CASSAQDRPSYEQYF TGTGCCAGCAGCGCCCAGGACAGACCATCCTACGAGCAGTACTTC TRBV9 NA NA TRBJ2-7
CASSQLDLIAVDNEQFF TGCGCCAGCAGCCAACTCGACCTTATAGCGGTCGACAATGAGCAGTTCTTC TRBV4-1 NA NA TRBJ2-1
CASSPDRDGGYTF TGTGCCAGCAGCCCGGACAGGGACGGTGGCTACACCTTC TRBV5-4 TRBD1 NA TRBJ1-2
CASTLGSGGNYEQYF TGTGCCAGCACCCTAGGGTCAGGGGGCAACTACGAGCAGTACTTC TRBV11-2 TRBD1 NA TRBJ2-7
CASSLPQSQQYF TGTGCCAGCAGTTTACCTCAGTCGCAGCAGTACTTC TRBV28 NA NA TRBJ2-7
CASSYPGQGGYGYTF TGTGCCAGCAGTTACCCGGGACAGGGTGGCTATGGCTACACCTTC TRBV6-6 TRBD1 NA TRBJ1-2
CASSRPGQGTDTQYF TGTGCCAGCAGCCGCCCCGGACAGGGGACAGATACGCAGTATTTT TRBV11-2 TRBD1 once TRBJ2-3
CASRYPGRGHPYEQYF TGTGCCAGCCGTTACCCTGGCAGGGGCCACCCCTACGAGCAGTACTTC TRBV3-1/TRBV3-2 NA NA TRBJ2-7
CASSSGAFWGANEQFF TGTGCCAGCAGCTCAGGGGCTTTCTGGGGTGCCAATGAGCAGTTCTTC TRBV11-2 NA NA TRBJ2-1
CASSHGMGRGDEKLFF TGTGCCAGCAGCCATGGGATGGGCAGGGGGGATGAAAAACTGTTTTTT TRBV3-1/TRBV3-2 TRBD1 few TRBJ1-4
CASSTWTGGTEAFF TGTGCCAGCAGCACCTGGACAGGGGGAACTGAAGCTTTCTTT TRBV11-2 TRBD1 once TRBJ1-1
CASSISRGGKTDTQYF TGTGCCAGCAGCATCTCCCGCGGGGGGAAGACAGATACGCAGTATTTT TRBV4-2 TRBD2 NA TRBJ2-3
CASKIRGRGNSPLHF TGTGCCAGCAAAATCCGGGGGAGAGGGAATTCACCCCTCCACTTT TRBV5-4 NA NA TRBJ1-6
CASRGGTGDPLHF TGCGCCAGCAGGGGCGGGACAGGTGATCCCCTCCACTTT TRBV5-1 TRBD1 NA TRBJ1-6
CASSLESDQPQHF TGTGCCAGCAGCTTAGAGAGTGATCAGCCCCAGCATTTT TRBV7-2 NA NA TRBJ1-5
CASSFQRGETDTQYF TGTGCCAGCAGCTTCCAGCGGGGGGAGACAGATACGCAGTATTTT TRBV7-2 TRBD2 NA TRBJ2-3
CASSLDPTGGNGYTF TGTGCCAGCAGCTTGGATCCTACAGGGGGAAATGGCTACACCTTC TRBV5-4 TRBD1 NA TRBJ1-2
CASSSIHRGEAYGYTF TGTGCCAGCAGCTCAATACACAGGGGTGAGGCCTATGGCTACACCTTC TRBV5-6 TRBD1 NA TRBJ1-2
CASHTLAGGKETQYF TGTGCCAGTCACACTCTAGCGGGGGGTAAAGAGACCCAGTACTTC TRBV5-4 TRBD2 NA TRBJ2-5
CASSVGRGGSGNTIYF TGTGCCAGCAGCGTAGGGCGAGGGGGATCTGGAAACACCATATATTTT TRBV9 NA few TRBJ1-3
CASSNPRGQGRGRDFF TGTGCCAGCAGCAACCCTCGGGGACAGGGAAGGGGAAGGGATTTCTTT TRBV28 TRBD1 NA TRBJ1-1
CASSGQTINQPQHF TGTGCCAGCAGTGGTCAAACAATTAATCAGCCCCAGCATTTT TRBV2 NA once TRBJ1-5
CASSLFTDRGYEQYF TGTGCCAGCAGCTTATTCACGGACAGGGGCTACGAGCAGTACTTC TRBV11-2 TRBD1 once TRBJ2-7
CASSQTTGSSTEAFF TGTGCCAGCTCACAAACGACAGGAAGCTCAACTGAAGCTTTCTTT TRBV18 NA NA TRBJ1-1